A selection of T cell receptor beta chains follows, all from one sample in a study of quantifying T cell responses using KT2 cells. TCRdb itself ran the UMI-ligation and nested PCR reads through MiXCR, one entry per CDR3 protein. The sample lists over 55,000 distinct CDR3 sequences, around 12% occurring once. Sample: PBMCs spiked with cells of the T cell clone KT2. These receptors were obtained from a human donor. CDR3s include the opening cysteine and the closing phenylalanine or tryptophan. D genes are given only for firm matches. The size field is filled for only some rows; it gives once, few, many or a size class.

v_call: TRBV12-3/TRBV12-4; d_call: TRBD2; j_call: TRBJ2-1; clone_size: many; cdr3_nt: TGTGCCAGCAGCGCCGGGACTAGAAGACTCTTC; cdr3_aa: CASSAGTRRLF
v_call: TRBV20-1; d_call: -; j_call: TRBJ1-5; clone_size: many; cdr3_nt: TGCAGTGCTAGAGGGCAGGGAAGCAATCAGCCCCAGCATTTT; cdr3_aa: CSARGQGSNQPQHF
v_call: TRBV6-5; d_call: -; j_call: TRBJ1-6; clone_size: many; cdr3_nt: TGTGCCAGCAGTTACTCGATTTGGGGACGCCCTAGCTCCTATAATTCACCCCTCCACTTT; cdr3_aa: CASSYSIWGRPSSYNSPLHF
v_call: TRBV20-1; d_call: TRBD2; j_call: TRBJ2-3; clone_size: many; cdr3_nt: TGCAGTGCAAGAGCACAGCGGGAGGGTTCAGATACGCAGTATTTT; cdr3_aa: CSARAQREGSDTQYF
v_call: TRBV7-2; d_call: -; j_call: TRBJ2-7; clone_size: many; cdr3_nt: TGTGCCAGCAGCTTTTCTACCTACGAGCAGTACTTC; cdr3_aa: CASSFSTYEQYF
v_call: TRBV7-9; d_call: -; j_call: TRBJ1-1; clone_size: -; cdr3_nt: TGTGCCAGCAGCTACCAGGCGAACACTGAAGCTTTCTTT; cdr3_aa: CASSYQANTEAFF
v_call: TRBV6-2/TRBV6-3; d_call: -; j_call: TRBJ1-5; clone_size: few; cdr3_nt: TGTGCCAGCAGTTACCCCAGAGGGAATCAGCCCCAGCATTTT; cdr3_aa: CASSYPRGNQPQHF
v_call: TRBV25-1; d_call: -; j_call: TRBJ1-2; clone_size: few; cdr3_nt: TGTGCCACTCGCTATGGCTACACCTTC; cdr3_aa: CATRYGYTF
v_call: TRBV20-1; d_call: TRBD1; j_call: TRBJ2-1; clone_size: -; cdr3_nt: TGCAGTGCTAGAAACAGGGGTTACAATGAGCAGTTCTTC; cdr3_aa: CSARNRGYNEQFF
v_call: TRBV6-6; d_call: -; j_call: TRBJ2-1; clone_size: few; cdr3_nt: TGTGCCAGCAGTTTCGAGGGGCTCAATGAGCAGTTCTTC; cdr3_aa: CASSFEGLNEQFF
v_call: TRBV3-1; d_call: -; j_call: TRBJ2-1; clone_size: -; cdr3_nt: TGTGCCAGCAGCCAAGGCCCCTTGGGGACTTCAAAGCAGTTCTTC; cdr3_aa: CASSQGPLGTSKQFF
v_call: TRBV20-1; d_call: -; j_call: TRBJ1-1; clone_size: many; cdr3_nt: TGCAGTGCTCCGAGAAGCGGCATGAACACTGAAGCTTTCTTT; cdr3_aa: CSAPRSGMNTEAFF
v_call: TRBV11-1; d_call: TRBD2; j_call: TRBJ2-7; clone_size: -; cdr3_nt: TGTGCCAGCAGCTTACTAGCGGGGGGCTACGAGCAGTACTTC; cdr3_aa: CASSLLAGGYEQYF
v_call: TRBV20-1; d_call: TRBD1; j_call: TRBJ2-7; clone_size: -; cdr3_nt: TGCAGTGCTCCACAGGGGTTCCCCTCCTACGAGCAGTACTTC; cdr3_aa: CSAPQGFPSYEQYF
v_call: TRBV5-1; d_call: -; j_call: TRBJ1-1; clone_size: many; cdr3_nt: TGCGCCAGCAGCTTGGCAGGATCGGTGGGCACTGAAGCTTTCTTT; cdr3_aa: CASSLAGSVGTEAFF
v_call: TRBV27; d_call: -; j_call: TRBJ2-3; clone_size: few; cdr3_nt: TGTGCCAGCAGCCGCTATTTTAGTTCAGATACGCAGTATTTT; cdr3_aa: CASSRYFSSDTQYF
v_call: TRBV7-9; d_call: -; j_call: TRBJ1-6; clone_size: few; cdr3_nt: TGTGCCAGCAGGGCCAGATTCGGGAGCTCCTATAATTCACCCCTCCACTTT; cdr3_aa: CASRARFGSSYNSPLHF
v_call: TRBV3-1; d_call: -; j_call: TRBJ2-7; clone_size: -; cdr3_nt: TGTGCCAGCAGCCAAGTGCACTACGAGCAGTACTTC; cdr3_aa: CASSQVHYEQYF
v_call: TRBV20-1; d_call: TRBD1; j_call: TRBJ2-7; clone_size: few; cdr3_nt: TGCAGTGCTGATACAGGGGATATAGGGTTGGGCGAGCAGTACTTC; cdr3_aa: CSADTGDIGLGEQYF
v_call: TRBV7-9; d_call: -; j_call: TRBJ1-1; clone_size: -; cdr3_nt: TGTGCCAGCAGCTTAGCGAGTAAATCTCGGGCGAACACTGAAGCTTTCTTT; cdr3_aa: CASSLASKSRANTEAFF
v_call: TRBV29-1; d_call: -; j_call: TRBJ2-3; clone_size: once; cdr3_nt: TGCAGCGTCCAGACCCCTGGGGCAGATACGCAGTATTTT; cdr3_aa: CSVQTPGADTQYF
v_call: TRBV20-1; d_call: -; j_call: TRBJ2-1; clone_size: few; cdr3_nt: TGCAGTGCTTCTTCGGCCGGGGTATCTCTGGGGGAGCAGTTCTTC; cdr3_aa: CSASSAGVSLGEQFF
v_call: TRBV24-1; d_call: TRBD1; j_call: TRBJ2-1; clone_size: -; cdr3_nt: TGTGCCACCAGTGGTACCACAGGGGAACCCTACAATGAGCAGTTCTTC; cdr3_aa: CATSGTTGEPYNEQFF
v_call: TRBV6-4; d_call: -; j_call: TRBJ2-3; clone_size: medium-sized; cdr3_nt: TGTGCCAGCAGTGCTAGCGGCACAGATACGCAGTATTTT; cdr3_aa: CASSASGTDTQYF
v_call: TRBV5-6; d_call: -; j_call: TRBJ1-1; clone_size: many; cdr3_nt: TGTGCCAGCAGCTTGGGGACAGTTAACACTGAAGCTTTCTTT; cdr3_aa: CASSLGTVNTEAFF
v_call: TRBV10-2; d_call: TRBD2; j_call: TRBJ2-3; clone_size: -; cdr3_nt: TGCGCCAGCTTAAGCGGGAGTGCAGATACGCAGTATTTT; cdr3_aa: CASLSGSADTQYF
v_call: TRBV18; d_call: -; j_call: TRBJ1-1; clone_size: few; cdr3_nt: TGTGCCAGCTCCCCCAACCGGGACACTGAAGCCTTCTTT; cdr3_aa: CASSPNRDTEAFF
v_call: TRBV5-1; d_call: TRBD2; j_call: TRBJ2-3; clone_size: many; cdr3_nt: TGCGCCAGCAGCTCGGGACCGCAGCGGGAGGCTAGCACAGATACGCAGTATTTT; cdr3_aa: CASSSGPQREASTDTQYF
v_call: TRBV7-8; d_call: TRBD2; j_call: TRBJ2-1; clone_size: -; cdr3_nt: TGTGCCAGCAGCTGGACTAGCGGGGGGGATGAGCAGTTCTTC; cdr3_aa: CASSWTSGGDEQFF
v_call: TRBV6-5; d_call: TRBD1; j_call: TRBJ1-2; clone_size: many; cdr3_nt: TGTGCCAGCAGTTACTCGGGGACAGGGAATTATTATGGCTACACCTTC; cdr3_aa: CASSYSGTGNYYGYTF
v_call: TRBV6-2/TRBV6-3; d_call: TRBD1; j_call: TRBJ2-2; clone_size: -; cdr3_nt: TGTGCCAGCACCAGGACAGGGGGCGCCGGGGAGCTGTTTTTT; cdr3_aa: CASTRTGGAGELFF
v_call: TRBV29-1; d_call: -; j_call: TRBJ2-7; clone_size: many; cdr3_nt: TGCAGCGTCGGGGGACAGTCCTACGAGCAGTACTTC; cdr3_aa: CSVGGQSYEQYF
v_call: TRBV6-5; d_call: -; j_call: TRBJ2-1; clone_size: -; cdr3_nt: TGTGCCAGCGCCGAGAACAATGAGCAGTTCTTC; cdr3_aa: CASAENNEQFF
v_call: TRBV6-1; d_call: TRBD2; j_call: TRBJ2-7; clone_size: -; cdr3_nt: TGTGCCAGCAGTGAACGACCCGGGGGGTCCTACGAGCAGTACTTC; cdr3_aa: CASSERPGGSYEQYF
v_call: TRBV18; d_call: -; j_call: TRBJ2-1; clone_size: -; cdr3_nt: TGTGCCAGCTCACCACCGGGGGCGGCTTACAATGAGCAGTTCTTC; cdr3_aa: CASSPPGAAYNEQFF
v_call: TRBV29-1; d_call: -; j_call: TRBJ1-2; clone_size: -; cdr3_nt: TGCAGCGTTGAAATAGGATCTGGCTACACCTTC; cdr3_aa: CSVEIGSGYTF
v_call: TRBV14; d_call: -; j_call: TRBJ2-7; clone_size: -; cdr3_nt: TGTGCCAGCAGCCTGCAACAGCGACCCTACGAGCAGTACTTC; cdr3_aa: CASSLQQRPYEQYF
v_call: TRBV27; d_call: TRBD2; j_call: TRBJ2-1; clone_size: -; cdr3_nt: TGTGCCAGCACTAGCGGGAGGGCTAACAATGAGCAGTTCTTC; cdr3_aa: CASTSGRANNEQFF
v_call: TRBV7-9; d_call: -; j_call: TRBJ1-2; clone_size: -; cdr3_nt: TGTGCCAGCAGCCCGGCCAACCGGGACGCCTATGGCTACACCTTC; cdr3_aa: CASSPANRDAYGYTF
v_call: TRBV3-1; d_call: -; j_call: TRBJ1-1; clone_size: -; cdr3_nt: TGTGCCAGCAGCCATCAAATAAACACTGAAGCTTTCTTT; cdr3_aa: CASSHQINTEAFF
v_call: TRBV5-8; d_call: -; j_call: TRBJ2-3; clone_size: many; cdr3_nt: TGTGCCAGCAGCTTGTATCGGGAGACCACAGATACGCAGTATTTT; cdr3_aa: CASSLYRETTDTQYF